This T cell receptor beta chain was identified in a study of T cells in Graves' hyperthyroidism and ophthalmopathy. Study overall: Once the initial diagnosis was made, peripheral blood was obtained before any treatment.

Points from the study as a whole: Before onset, by a median of about seven months, the model predicted ophthalmopathy. From stable hyperthyroidism, ophthalmopathy was set apart by a 13 V-J model. Most thyroid clonotypes expanded above 0.001 appeared in blood too.

This clonotype was seen a handful of times. As yet, its antigen is unknown. The V gene's germline CDR1 is SGHVS and CDR2 FQNEAQ. This CDR3 has 16 amino acids. Trimming removed 6 bases from V and 1 base from J, with 18 bases in between. The TCR beta CDR3 regions underwent amplification using RNA transcripts as the source. Carried out on the TCR CDR3, a first-round RT-PCR used the HTBI primer set. TCRdb recomputed calls from the multiplex PCR reads with MiXCR, one row per CDR3 protein. The profile covers more than 450,000 distinct CDR3 sequences, with 15% to 20% appearing a single time and 45% to 50% taken by the ten largest.

Sequencing used blood. The chain recombines TRBV7-8 with TRBJ1-1; possible D gene TRBD1, 5 bases. This receptor was identified in a man in his forties with Graves' ophthalmopathy. The DNA for the CDR3 is TGTGCCAGCAGTCTCGACAGAGGGAGTGGGAACACTGAAGCTTTCTTT. This translates into CASSLDRGSGNTEAFF.